This record covers a single T cell receptor (beta chain). This entry is derived from a study of T cell responses to AZD1222 COVID-19 vaccine. Using immunoSEQ multiplex PCR, the repertoire was profiled, and TCRdb retains in-frame clones only, with some absent. The sample lists approximately 150,000 clones, roughly nine tenths occurring once. The input for sequencing was peripheral blood, taken on day 0 of AZD1222 vaccination. The sequence was obtained from an adult in good health.

The CDR3 spells CALYWTGYEQYF. The CDR3 DNA reads TGCGCCCTATACTGGACAGGTTACGAGCAGTACTTC. This rearrangement joins TRBV5-1 to TRBJ2-7, with 7 bases matching TRBD1. Germline trimming cut 10 bases from V and 4 bases from J; bases unmatched to any gene: 8. CDR3 length: 12 amino acids. The germline CDR1 and CDR2 sequences are SGHRS and YFSETQ.